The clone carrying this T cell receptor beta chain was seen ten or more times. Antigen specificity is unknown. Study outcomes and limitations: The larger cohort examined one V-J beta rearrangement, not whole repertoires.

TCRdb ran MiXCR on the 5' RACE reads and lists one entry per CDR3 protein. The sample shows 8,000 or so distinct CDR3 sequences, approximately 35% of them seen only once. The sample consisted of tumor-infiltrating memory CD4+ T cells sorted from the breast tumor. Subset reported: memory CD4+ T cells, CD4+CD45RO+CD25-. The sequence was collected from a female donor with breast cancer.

CDR3 protein: CASSPLDRYEQYF. CDR3 DNA: TGTGCCAGCTCACCCTTGGACCGGTACGAGCAGTACTTC. V usage is TRBV18 and J usage is TRBJ2-7, with no clear D. The CDR3 runs 13 residues. Germline V gene data show CDR1 as KGHSH and CDR2 as LQKENI. Trimming stripped 3 bases from V and 4 bases from J, with 10 bases between.